The clone carrying this T cell receptor beta chain has just a few counts. TCRdb analysed the RT-PCR reads with MiXCR anew, one entry per CDR3 protein. The sample consists of about 680,000 distinct CDR3 sequences, 13% to 15% of them appearing once. Germline-derived CDR1 and CDR2 are SGHVS and FNYEAQ. CDR3 length: 16 amino acids. The V gene end was trimmed by 0 bases and the J gene end by 2 bases; junction bases not matched to a gene: 1. This TCR was sampled from a female donor in good health, serving as a healthy control. The V call is TRBV7-6, the J call TRBJ2-7; the match to TRBD2 covers 13 bases. The sequenced sample consisted of memory CD4+ T cells from blood. The CDR3 bases are TGTGCCAGCAGCTTAGCGGGGACTAGCGGGACCTACGAGCAGTACTTC. Protein sequence: CASSLAGTSGTYEQYF.